The rows below give T cell receptor beta chains drawn from one sample of a study of CXCR3-negative and CXCR3-positive naive CD8 T cells. From the 5' RACE reads, TCRdb lists one entry per CDR3 protein and no DNA. The clone table shows thousands of distinct CDR3 sequences, with the ten largest holding 2%. Sequenced: naive CXCR3+ CD8+ T cells from blood. Receptor source: a human donor in good health. Some clones in this sample may be carry-over from other donors' samples. CDR3s include the opening cysteine and the closing phenylalanine or tryptophan. Each record gives: V gene, clone size, J gene, CDR3 protein. Some rows mark clone size as missing; the rest say once, few, many or name a class of expanded clone.

v_call: TRBV29-1
clone_size: -
j_call: TRBJ2-7
cdr3_aa: CSFVLQGNPFYEQYF

v_call: TRBV7-9
clone_size: -
j_call: TRBJ2-5
cdr3_aa: CASSLEGQETQYF

v_call: TRBV7-8
clone_size: medium-sized
j_call: TRBJ2-7
cdr3_aa: CASSFADGFYEQYF

v_call: TRBV29-1
clone_size: medium-sized
j_call: TRBJ1-1
cdr3_aa: CSVRGGTEAFF

v_call: TRBV28
clone_size: -
j_call: TRBJ1-2
cdr3_aa: CASSPQGAGEGYTF

v_call: TRBV7-6
clone_size: medium-sized
j_call: TRBJ2-3
cdr3_aa: CASSLRSGTHGDDTQYF

v_call: TRBV7-2
clone_size: medium-sized
j_call: TRBJ1-5
cdr3_aa: CASSFSQEGNQPQHF

v_call: TRBV29-1
clone_size: -
j_call: TRBJ1-2
cdr3_aa: CSVDQLSNYGYTF

v_call: TRBV7-6
clone_size: -
j_call: TRBJ2-7
cdr3_aa: CASSLESGSFNEQYF

v_call: TRBV10-3
clone_size: medium-sized
j_call: TRBJ1-1
cdr3_aa: CAISELPGQGSTEAFF

v_call: TRBV20-1
clone_size: -
j_call: TRBJ2-3
cdr3_aa: CSARLAWGTDTQYF

v_call: TRBV11-2
clone_size: -
j_call: TRBJ2-1
cdr3_aa: CASSLVWSRSNEQFF

v_call: TRBV9
clone_size: -
j_call: TRBJ2-2
cdr3_aa: CASSPQGTGELFF

v_call: TRBV6-2/TRBV6-3
clone_size: medium-sized
j_call: TRBJ1-5
cdr3_aa: CASSYWGYNQPQHF